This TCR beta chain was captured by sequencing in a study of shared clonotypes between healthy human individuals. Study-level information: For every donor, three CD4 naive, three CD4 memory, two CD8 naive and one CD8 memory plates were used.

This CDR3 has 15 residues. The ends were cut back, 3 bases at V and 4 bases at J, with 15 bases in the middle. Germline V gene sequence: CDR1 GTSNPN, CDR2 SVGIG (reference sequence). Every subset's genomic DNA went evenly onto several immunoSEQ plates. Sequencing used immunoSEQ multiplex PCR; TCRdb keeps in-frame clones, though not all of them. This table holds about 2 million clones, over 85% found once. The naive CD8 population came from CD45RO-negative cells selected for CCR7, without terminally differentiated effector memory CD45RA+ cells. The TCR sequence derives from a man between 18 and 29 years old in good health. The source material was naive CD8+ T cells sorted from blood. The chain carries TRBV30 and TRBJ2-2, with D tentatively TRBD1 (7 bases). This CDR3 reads CAWRSPGGPTGELFF. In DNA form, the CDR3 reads TGTGCCTGGAGGTCGCCAGGGGGGCCCACCGGGGAGCTGTTTTTT. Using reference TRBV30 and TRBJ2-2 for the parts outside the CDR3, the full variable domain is SQTIHQWPATLVQPVGSPLSLECTVEGTSNPNLYWYRQAAGRGLQLLFYSVGIGQISSEVPQNLSASRPQDRQFILSSKKLLLSDSGFYLCAWRSPGGPTGELFFGEGSRLTVL.